This TCR beta chain was profiled in a study of T cell responses to AZD1222 COVID-19 vaccine listed by TCRdb under 2021. Study-wide context: AZD1222 recipients whose second dose came at about 4 weeks and those whose second dose came at about 12 weeks were combined into one group, since spike-specific TCR depth and breadth did not differ between the two schedules. TCR sequencing was performed for 230 to 250 trial participants, of whom around 210 were given two doses of AZD1222 and 26 were given two doses of MenACWY control vaccine. Trial participants were enrolled into age subgroups of 18-55, 56-69 and 70-plus years, which contained approximately 150, 30 and 60 TCR-sequenced participants, respectively.

The CDR3 regions of human TCRbeta chains were analyzed by immunosequencing. The authors processed their data as follows. TCRs in the repertoires were matched against a reference library of SARS-CoV-2-specific TCRs that had been generated with the MIRA antigen-specificity platform. Breadth meant the fraction of unique TCRs that were SARS-CoV-2-associated, whereas depth meant the fraction of total T cells that were SARS-CoV-2-associated. Using the MIRA data, each spike-specific TCR was mapped to the spike region that the TCR reacts to and placed in a CD4 or CD8 class. Log10-transformed breadth and depth values were compared by one-way ANOVA with Sidak's multiple comparisons tests. TCRdb took this table from immuneACCESS and kept in-frame rearrangements with V and J called. Such tables lack part of the clones; where checked against another copy, unresolved V genes explain under half of the gap, and the rest is unexplained. The D gene and trimming were derived from the DNA, and the V and J assignments and clone size from that table. Within this sample are 95,000 to 100,000 clones, with about 90% of them counted one time only. The ten largest clones represent 16% of the sample.

The time point label corresponds to: baseline before first vaccination. Samples from vaccinated people were obtained from the UK trials COV001 and COV002, which included a single-blind randomized controlled phase 2/3 trial of AZD1222 (ChAdOx1 nCoV-19) in healthy adults. For TCRbeta chain sequencing, PBMC samples were collected from trial participants at day 0 and at day 28 after the second dose. As concerns this clone: No antigen is known for it. No clone much larger than this one lies a single base away; base qualities are absent.

CDR1 and CDR2 were assigned from the germline V gene as SGHAT and FQNNGV. The CDR3 numbers 14 residues from cysteine through phenylalanine. The kept DNA is CDR3 alone, 42 bases in frame from the first base. V was cut back by 1 base and J by 4 bases, leaving a gap of 10 bases between them. What the authors observed across the whole study: Conclusions about previously exposed vaccinees are limited, since just 6 or 7 AZD1222 recipients were seropositive for SARS-CoV-2 at baseline. CD4 TCRs associated with the vaccine covered the entire spike protein, and the dominant responses were in regions 160-218 and 743-854. Reportedly, almost half of the unique spike-specific TCRs recognized epitopes lying outside the regions that are mutated in the B.1.351 and B.1.1.7 variants. The 56-69-year group was small, and its depth increase did not reach significance, likely because of low power. Because no day 14 peak-response samples were available, repertoires were characterized only after the peak T cell response. Participants were mostly white British, with more females than males. The authors suggested clonal diversity may have been underestimated. A significant rise in spike-specific TCR breadth and depth was observed after two AZD1222 doses relative to day 0 and relative to MenACWY recipients.

The TCR was taken from an adult in good health. Sequencing used peripheral blood, obtained on day 0 of AZD1222 vaccination. The sequence joins TRBV11-2 to TRBJ1-2; the D gene lacks a confident call. The nucleotide sequence is given as TGTGCCAGCAGCTTAGCGGAGGGTCCCTATGGCTACACCTTC. Its translation reads: CASSLAEGPYGYTF.